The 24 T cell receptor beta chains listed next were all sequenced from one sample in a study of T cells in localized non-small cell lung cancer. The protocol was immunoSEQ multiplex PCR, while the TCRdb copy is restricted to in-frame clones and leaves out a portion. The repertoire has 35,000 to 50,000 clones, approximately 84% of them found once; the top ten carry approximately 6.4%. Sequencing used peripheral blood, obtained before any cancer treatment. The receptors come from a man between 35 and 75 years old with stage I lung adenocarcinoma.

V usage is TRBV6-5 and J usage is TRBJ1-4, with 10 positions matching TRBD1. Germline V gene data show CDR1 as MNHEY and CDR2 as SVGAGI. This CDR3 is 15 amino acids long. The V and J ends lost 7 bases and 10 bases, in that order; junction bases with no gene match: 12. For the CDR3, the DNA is TGTGCCAGCAAGGGGGACGGGACAGGGGACCCAAAACTGTTTTTT. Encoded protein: CASKGDGTGDPKLFF.

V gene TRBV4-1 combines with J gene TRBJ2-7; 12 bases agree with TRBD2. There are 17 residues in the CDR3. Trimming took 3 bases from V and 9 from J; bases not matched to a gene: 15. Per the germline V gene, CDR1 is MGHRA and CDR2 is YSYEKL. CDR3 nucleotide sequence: TGCGCCAGCAGCCACCTACTCTGGACTAGCGGGACTGTCGGGCAGTACTTC. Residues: CASSHLLWTSGTVGQYF.

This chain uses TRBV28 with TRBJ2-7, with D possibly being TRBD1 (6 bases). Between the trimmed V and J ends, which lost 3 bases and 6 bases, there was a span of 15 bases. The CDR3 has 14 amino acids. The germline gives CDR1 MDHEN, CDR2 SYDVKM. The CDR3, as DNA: TGTGCCAGCAGTTTCGCCTCCGGGACACTCGAGCAGTACTTC. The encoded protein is CASSFASGTLEQYF.

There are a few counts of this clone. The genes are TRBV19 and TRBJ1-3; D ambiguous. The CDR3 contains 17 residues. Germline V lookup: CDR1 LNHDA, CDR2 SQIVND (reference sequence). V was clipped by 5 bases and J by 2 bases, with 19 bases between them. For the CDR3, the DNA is TGTGCCAGTAGTTCGATGGCGGCCAGAAGGGCTGGAAACACCATATATTTT. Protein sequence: CASSSMAARRAGNTIYF.

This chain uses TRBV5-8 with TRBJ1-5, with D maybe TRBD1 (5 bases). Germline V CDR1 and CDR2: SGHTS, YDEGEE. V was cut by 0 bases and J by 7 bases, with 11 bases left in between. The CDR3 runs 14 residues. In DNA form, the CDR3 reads TGTGCCAGCAGCTTGGCCCAGGGAGGCCAGCCCCAGCATTTT. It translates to CASSLAQGGQPQHF.

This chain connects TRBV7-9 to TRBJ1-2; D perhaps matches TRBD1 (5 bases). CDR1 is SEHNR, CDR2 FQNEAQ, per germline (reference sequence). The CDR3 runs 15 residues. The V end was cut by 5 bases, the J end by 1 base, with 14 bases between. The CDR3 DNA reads TGTGCCAGCAGCCTCGGGACCGAGATTAACTATGGCTACACCTTC. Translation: CASSLGTEINYGYTF.

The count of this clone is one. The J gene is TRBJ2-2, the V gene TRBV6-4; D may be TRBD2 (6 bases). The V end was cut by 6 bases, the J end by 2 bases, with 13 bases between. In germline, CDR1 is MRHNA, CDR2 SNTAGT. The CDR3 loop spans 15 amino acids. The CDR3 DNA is TGTGCCAGCAGACCTGCGGGATCTAACACCGGGGAGCTGTTTTTT. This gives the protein CASRPAGSNTGELFF.

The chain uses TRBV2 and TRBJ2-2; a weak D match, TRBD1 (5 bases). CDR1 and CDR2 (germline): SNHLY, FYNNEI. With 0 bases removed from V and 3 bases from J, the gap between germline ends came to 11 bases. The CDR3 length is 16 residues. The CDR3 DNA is TGTGCCAGCAGTGAAGCGCATCCAGGGTACACCGGGGAGCTGTTTTTT. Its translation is CASSEAHPGYTGELFF.

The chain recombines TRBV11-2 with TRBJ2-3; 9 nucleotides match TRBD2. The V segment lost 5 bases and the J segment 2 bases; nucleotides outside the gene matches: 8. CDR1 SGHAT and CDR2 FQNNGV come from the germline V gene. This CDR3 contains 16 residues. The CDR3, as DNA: TGTGCCAGCAGCCAACCCGGCGGGAGGGTCACAGATACGCAGTATTTT. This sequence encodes CASSQPGGRVTDTQYF.

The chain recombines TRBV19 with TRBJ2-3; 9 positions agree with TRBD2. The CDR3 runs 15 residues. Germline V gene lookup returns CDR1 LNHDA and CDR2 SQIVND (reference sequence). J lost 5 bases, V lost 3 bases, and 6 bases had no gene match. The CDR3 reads CASSIRLAARDTQYF. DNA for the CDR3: TGTGCCAGTAGTATCAGACTAGCGGCGAGAGATACGCAGTATTTT.

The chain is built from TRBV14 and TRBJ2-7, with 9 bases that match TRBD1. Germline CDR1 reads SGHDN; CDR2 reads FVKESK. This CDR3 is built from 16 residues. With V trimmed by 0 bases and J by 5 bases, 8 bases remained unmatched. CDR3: CASSQDRYRGQHEQYF. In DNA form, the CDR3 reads TGTGCCAGCAGCCAAGATAGGTACAGGGGGCAACACGAGCAGTACTTC.

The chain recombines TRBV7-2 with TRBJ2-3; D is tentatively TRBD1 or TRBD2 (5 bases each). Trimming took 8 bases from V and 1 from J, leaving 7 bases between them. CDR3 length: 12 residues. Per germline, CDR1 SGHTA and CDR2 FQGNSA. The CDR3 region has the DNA TGTGCCAGCGGGACGGGCACAGATACGCAGTATTTT. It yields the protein CASGTGTDTQYF. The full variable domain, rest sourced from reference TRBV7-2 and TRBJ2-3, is GAGVSQSPSNKVTEKGKDVELRCDPISGHTALYWYRQSLGQGLEFLIYFQGNSAPDKSGLPSDRFSAERTGGSVSTLTIQRTQQEDSAVYLCASGTGTDTQYFGPGTRLTVL.

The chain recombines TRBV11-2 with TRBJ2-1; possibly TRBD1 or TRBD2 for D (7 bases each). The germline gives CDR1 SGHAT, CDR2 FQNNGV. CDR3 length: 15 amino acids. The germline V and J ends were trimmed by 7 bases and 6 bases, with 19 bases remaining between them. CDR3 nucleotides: TGTGCCAGCACCCATCAGGGGGGGATCGGCAATGAGCAGTTCTTC. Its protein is CASTHQGGIGNEQFF.

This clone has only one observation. CDR3 bases: TGTGCCAGCAGTGACCCCGACGGCACAGATACGCAGTATTTT. It encodes CASSDPDGTDTQYF. The V and J genes are TRBV25-1 and TRBJ2-3; no definite D call. The CDR3 length is 14 residues. CDR1 MGHDK and CDR2 SYGVNS come from the germline V gene. V was shortened by 3 bases and J by 1 base, with 8 bases between the two germline ends.

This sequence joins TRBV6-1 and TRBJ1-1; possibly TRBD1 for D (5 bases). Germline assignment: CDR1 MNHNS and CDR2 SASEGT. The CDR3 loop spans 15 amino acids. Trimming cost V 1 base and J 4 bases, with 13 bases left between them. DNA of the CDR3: TGTGCCAGCAGTGAAGTGGGGGGAGGAGGCACTGAAGCTTTCTTT. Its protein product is CASSEVGGGGTEAFF.

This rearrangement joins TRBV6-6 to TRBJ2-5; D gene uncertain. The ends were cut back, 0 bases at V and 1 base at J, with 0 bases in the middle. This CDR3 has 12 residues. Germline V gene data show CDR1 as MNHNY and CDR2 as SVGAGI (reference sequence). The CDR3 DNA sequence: TGTGCCAGCAGTTACTCCCAAGAGACCCAGTACTTC. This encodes CASSYSQETQYF.

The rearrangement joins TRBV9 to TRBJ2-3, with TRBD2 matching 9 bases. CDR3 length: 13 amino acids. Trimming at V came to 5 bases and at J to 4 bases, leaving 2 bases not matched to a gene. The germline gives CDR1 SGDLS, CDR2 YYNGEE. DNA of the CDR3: TGTGCCAGCAGTAGGACTAGCGCAGATACGCAGTATTTT. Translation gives CASSRTSADTQYF.

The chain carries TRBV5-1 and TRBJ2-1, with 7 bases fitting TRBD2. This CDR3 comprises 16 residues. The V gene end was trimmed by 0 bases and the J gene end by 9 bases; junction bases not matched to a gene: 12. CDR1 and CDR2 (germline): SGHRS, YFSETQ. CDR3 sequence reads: CASSLDPSGSILEQFF. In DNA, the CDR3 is TGCGCCAGCAGCTTGGATCCTAGCGGTTCGATTCTTGAGCAGTTCTTC. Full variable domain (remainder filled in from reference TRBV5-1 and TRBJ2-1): KAGVTQTPRYLIKTRGQQVTLSCSPISGHRSVSWYQQTPGQGLQFLFEYFSETQRNKGNFPGRFSGRQFSNSRSEMNVSTLELGDSALYLCASSLDPSGSILEQFFGPGTRLTVL.

The CDR3 protein is CASSDSGGRQFF. In DNA form, the CDR3 reads TGTGCCAGCAGTGACTCGGGCGGGAGGCAGTTCTTC. The chain recombines TRBV6-4 with TRBJ2-1, with 7 bases fitting TRBD2. J gave up 12 bases and V 0 bases, and 2 bases lay outside the gene matches. The CDR3 consists of 12 residues. Germline-derived CDR1 and CDR2 are MRHNA and SNTAGT.

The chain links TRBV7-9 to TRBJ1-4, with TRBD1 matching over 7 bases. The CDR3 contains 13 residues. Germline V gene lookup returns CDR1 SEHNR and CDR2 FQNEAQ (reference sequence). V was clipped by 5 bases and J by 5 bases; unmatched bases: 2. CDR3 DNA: TGTGCCAGCAGCCCGACAGGGAATGAAAAACTGTTTTTT. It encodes CASSPTGNEKLFF.

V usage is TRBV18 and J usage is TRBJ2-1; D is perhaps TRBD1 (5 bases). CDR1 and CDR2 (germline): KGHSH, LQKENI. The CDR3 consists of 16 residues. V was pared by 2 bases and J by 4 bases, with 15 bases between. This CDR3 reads CASSPSDKASYNEQFF. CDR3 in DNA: TGTGCCAGCTCACCATCGGACAAGGCCTCTTACAATGAGCAGTTCTTC.

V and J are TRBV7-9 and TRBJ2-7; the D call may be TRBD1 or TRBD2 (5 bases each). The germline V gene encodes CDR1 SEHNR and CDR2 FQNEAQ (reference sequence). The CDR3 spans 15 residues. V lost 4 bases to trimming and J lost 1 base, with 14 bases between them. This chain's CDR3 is CASSWDLSPSYEQYF. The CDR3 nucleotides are TGTGCCAGCAGCTGGGACCTATCGCCTTCCTACGAGCAGTACTTC.

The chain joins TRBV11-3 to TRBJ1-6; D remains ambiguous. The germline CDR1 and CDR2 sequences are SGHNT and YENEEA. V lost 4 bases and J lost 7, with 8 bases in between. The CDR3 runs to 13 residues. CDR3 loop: CASSSDLNSPLHF. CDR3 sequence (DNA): TGTGCCAGCAGCTCGGACCTAAATTCACCCCTCCACTTT.

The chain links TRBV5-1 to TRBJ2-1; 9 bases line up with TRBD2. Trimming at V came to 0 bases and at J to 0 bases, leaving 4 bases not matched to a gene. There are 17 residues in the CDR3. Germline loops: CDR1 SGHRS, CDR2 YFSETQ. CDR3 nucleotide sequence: TGCGCCAGCAGCTTGGGTCATAGCGGGGGCTCCTACAATGAGCAGTTCTTC. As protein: CASSLGHSGGSYNEQFF.